The rows below give T cell receptor beta chains drawn from one sample of a study of blood T cell repertoires in COVID-19. Libraries were prepared by immunoSEQ multiplex PCR; TCRdb keeps only in-frame clonotypes and omits some of them. The table includes 150,000 to 200,000 clones, nearly 85% detected once. The sequencing sample was made of peripheral blood. Every receptor here comes from a woman aged 25-40 years with acute or convalescent COVID-19. Each CDR3 is given with its conserved first and last residue. A D gene is named only where the DNA matches it firmly. Clone sizes are given selectively: once, few, many, or a class where the clone is expanded.

TRBD1	TRBV25-1	TRBJ1-5	few	CASPKGQGNQPQHF	TGTGCCAGCCCGAAGGGACAGGGAAATCAGCCCCAGCATTTT
TRBD1	TRBV5-1	TRBJ1-6	.	CASSGNPWDRTSPLHF	TGCGCCAGCAGCGGAAATCCTTGGGACAGGACCTCACCCCTCCACTTT
.	TRBV21-1	TRBJ2-5	.	CASSNLATTSGRDETQYF	TGTGCCAGCAGCAACCTGGCAACGACTAGCGGGAGGGATGAGACCCAGTACTTC
.	TRBV6-5	TRBJ1-6	.	CASTAGVVYSPLHF	TGTGCCAGCACCGCAGGGGTAGTTTATTCACCCCTCCACTTT
.	TRBV30	TRBJ2-1	.	CAWSPLYEQFF	TGTGCCTGGAGCCCCTTGTATGAGCAGTTCTTC
.	TRBV30	TRBJ1-4	.	CAWRIDPGQSHF	TGTGCCTGGAGAATCGATCCGGGACAATCGCATTTT
.	TRBV4-2	TRBJ1-4	once	CASSQESGDNEKLFF	TGTGCCAGCAGCCAAGAATCCGGGGATAATGAAAAACTGTTTTTT
.	TRBV5-5	TRBJ2-7	.	CASSPGWRRDSYEQYF	TGTGCCAGCAGCCCTGGGTGGAGGCGCGATTCCTACGAGCAGTACTTC
TRBD1	TRBV18	TRBJ2-5	few	CASSPETGAQTQYF	TGTGCCAGCTCACCAGAGACAGGGGCTCAGACCCAGTACTTC
.	TRBV9	TRBJ1-2	.	CASSVGWQGYGYTF	TGTGCCAGCAGCGTAGGGTGGCAGGGTTATGGCTACACCTTC
.	TRBV7-2	TRBJ1-2	once	CASSLGPPTASGYGYTF	TGTGCCAGCAGCTTAGGCCCCCCCACTGCCTCCGGCTATGGCTACACCTTC
.	TRBV7-7	TRBJ1-1	.	CASSYGRGTEAFF	TGTGCCAGCAGCTACGGTCGAGGCACTGAAGCTTTCTTT
TRBD1	TRBV7-2	TRBJ1-2	.	CASSFRRDSIYGYTF	TGTGCCAGCAGCTTCAGACGGGACAGTATCTATGGCTACACCTTC
TRBD2	TRBV5-5	TRBJ2-3	.	CASSGGLPGADTQYF	TGTGCCAGCAGCGGGGGACTACCGGGGGCAGATACGCAGTATTTT
.	TRBV5-1	TRBJ1-4	.	CASTSSATNEKLFF	TGCGCCAGCACCTCGTCTGCAACTAATGAAAAACTGTTTTTT
TRBD1	TRBV2	TRBJ2-7	.	CASSQDRAERYF	TGTGCCAGCAGTCAAGACAGGGCTGAGCGGTACTTC
.	TRBV12-3/TRBV12-4	TRBJ1-5	.	CASSLPNQPQHF	TGTGCCAGCAGTTTACCGAATCAGCCCCAGCATTTT